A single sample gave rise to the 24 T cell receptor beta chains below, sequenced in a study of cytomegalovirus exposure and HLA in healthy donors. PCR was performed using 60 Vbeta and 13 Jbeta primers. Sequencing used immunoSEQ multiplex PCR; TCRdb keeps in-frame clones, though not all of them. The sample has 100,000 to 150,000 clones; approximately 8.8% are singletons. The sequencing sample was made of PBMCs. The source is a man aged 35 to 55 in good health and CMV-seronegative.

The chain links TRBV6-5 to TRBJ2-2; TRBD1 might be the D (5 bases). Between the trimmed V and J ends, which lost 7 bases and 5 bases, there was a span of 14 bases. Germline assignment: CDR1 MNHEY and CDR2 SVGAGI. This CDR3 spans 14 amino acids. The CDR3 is CASKRGSQTGELFF. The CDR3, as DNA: TGTGCCAGCAAAAGGGGCAGTCAGACCGGGGAGCTGTTTTTT.

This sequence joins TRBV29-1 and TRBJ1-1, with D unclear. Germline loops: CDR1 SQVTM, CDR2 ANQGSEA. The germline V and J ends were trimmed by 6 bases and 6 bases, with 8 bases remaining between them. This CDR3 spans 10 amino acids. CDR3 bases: TGCAGCGTCGTACATCCTGAAGCTTTCTTT. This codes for CSVVHPEAFF.

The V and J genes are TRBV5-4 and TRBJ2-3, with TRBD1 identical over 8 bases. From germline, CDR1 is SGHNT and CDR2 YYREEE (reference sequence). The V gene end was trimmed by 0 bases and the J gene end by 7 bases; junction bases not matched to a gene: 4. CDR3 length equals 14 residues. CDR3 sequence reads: CASSLGQGANTQYF. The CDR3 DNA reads TGTGCCAGCAGCTTGGGGCAGGGGGCAAATACGCAGTATTTT. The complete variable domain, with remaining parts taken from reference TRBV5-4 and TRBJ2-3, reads ETGVTQSPTHLIKTRGQQVTLRCSSQSGHNTVSWYQQALGQGPQFIFQYYREEENGRGNFPPRFSGLQFPNYSSELNVNALELDDSALYLCASSLGQGANTQYFGPGTRLTVL.

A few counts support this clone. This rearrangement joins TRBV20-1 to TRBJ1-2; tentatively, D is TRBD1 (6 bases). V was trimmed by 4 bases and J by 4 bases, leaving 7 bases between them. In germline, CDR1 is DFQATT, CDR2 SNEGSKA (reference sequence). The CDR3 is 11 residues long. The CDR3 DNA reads TGCAGTGCTAAAGGGGGCTATGGCTACACCTTC. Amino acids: CSAKGGYGYTF.

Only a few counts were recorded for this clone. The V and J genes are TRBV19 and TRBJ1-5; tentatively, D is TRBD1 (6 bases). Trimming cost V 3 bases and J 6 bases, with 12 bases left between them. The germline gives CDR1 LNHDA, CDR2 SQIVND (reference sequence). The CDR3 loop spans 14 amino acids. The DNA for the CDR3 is TGTGCCAGTAGTATGCAAGCGGGGGCTCAGCCCCAGCATTTT. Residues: CASSMQAGAQPQHF.

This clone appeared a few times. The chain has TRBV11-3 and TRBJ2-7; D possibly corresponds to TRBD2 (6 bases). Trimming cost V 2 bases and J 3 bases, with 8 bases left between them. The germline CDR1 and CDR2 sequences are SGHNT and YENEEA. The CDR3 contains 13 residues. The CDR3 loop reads CASSLYGGYEQYF. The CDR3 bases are TGTGCCAGCAGCTTATACGGGGGCTACGAGCAGTACTTC.

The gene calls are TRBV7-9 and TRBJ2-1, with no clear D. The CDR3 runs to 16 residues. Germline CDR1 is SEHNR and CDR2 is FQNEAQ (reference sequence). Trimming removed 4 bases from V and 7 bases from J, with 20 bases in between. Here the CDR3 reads CASSSPEKHPFNEQFF. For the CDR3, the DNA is TGTGCCAGCAGCTCACCCGAAAAGCACCCTTTTAATGAGCAGTTCTTC.

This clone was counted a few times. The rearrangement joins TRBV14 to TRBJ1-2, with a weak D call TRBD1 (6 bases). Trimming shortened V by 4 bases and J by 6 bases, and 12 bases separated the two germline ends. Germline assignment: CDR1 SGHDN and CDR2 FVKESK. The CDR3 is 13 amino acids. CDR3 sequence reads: CASSLQGWDGYTF. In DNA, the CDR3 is TGTGCCAGCAGCCTACAGGGTTGGGATGGCTACACCTTC.

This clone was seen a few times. CDR3 region: CASSKMYRTGKYEQYF. CDR3 nucleotides: TGTGCCAGCAGCAAAATGTATAGGACAGGGAAATACGAGCAGTACTTC. The chain links TRBV21-1 to TRBJ2-7; the DNA was not used to check the table's D call, TRBD1. TRBV21-1 represents a pseudogene. This CDR3 is built from 16 residues.

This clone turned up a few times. The CDR3 is CASSSQGKAEKLFF. For the CDR3, the DNA is TGTGCCAGCAGTTCACAGGGTAAAGCTGAAAAACTGTTTTTT. The V gene is TRBV6-1, the J gene TRBJ1-4, with a weak D call TRBD1 (6 bases). This CDR3 is 14 amino acids long. Deletions cut 5 bases from V and 7 bases from J, with 14 bases between. In germline, CDR1 is MNHNS, CDR2 SASEGT.

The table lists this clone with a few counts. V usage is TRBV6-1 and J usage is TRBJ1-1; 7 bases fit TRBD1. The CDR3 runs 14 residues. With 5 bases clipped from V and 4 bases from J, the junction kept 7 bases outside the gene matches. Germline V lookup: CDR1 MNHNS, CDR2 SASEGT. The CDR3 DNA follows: TGTGCCAGCAGTCTCGAGGGGGCGGTCACTGAAGCTTTCTTT. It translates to CASSLEGAVTEAFF.

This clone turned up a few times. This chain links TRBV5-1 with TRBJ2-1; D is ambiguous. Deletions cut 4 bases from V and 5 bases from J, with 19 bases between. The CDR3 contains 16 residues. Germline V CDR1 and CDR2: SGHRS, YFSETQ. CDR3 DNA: TGCGCCAGCAGCCCAAGAGGCAGCACATCGAACAATGAGCAGTTCTTC. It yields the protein CASSPRGSTSNNEQFF.

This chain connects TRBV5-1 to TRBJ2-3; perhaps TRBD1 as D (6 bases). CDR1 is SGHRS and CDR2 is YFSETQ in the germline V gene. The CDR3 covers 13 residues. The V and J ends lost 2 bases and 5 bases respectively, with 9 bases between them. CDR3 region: CASSFEGGDTQYF. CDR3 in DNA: TGCGCCAGCAGCTTTGAAGGGGGAGATACGCAGTATTTT.

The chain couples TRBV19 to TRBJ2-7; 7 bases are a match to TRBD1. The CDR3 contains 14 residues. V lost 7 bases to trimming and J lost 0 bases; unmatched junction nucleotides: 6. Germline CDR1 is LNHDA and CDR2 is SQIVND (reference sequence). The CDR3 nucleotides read TGTGCCAGTACTAAGGACAGGAACTCCTACGAGCAGTACTTC. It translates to CASTKDRNSYEQYF.

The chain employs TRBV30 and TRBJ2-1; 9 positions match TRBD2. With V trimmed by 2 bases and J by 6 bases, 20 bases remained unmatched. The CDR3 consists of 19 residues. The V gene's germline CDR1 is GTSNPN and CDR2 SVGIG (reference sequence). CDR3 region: CAWSTLIIAGAPSTNEQFF. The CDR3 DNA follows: TGTGCCTGGAGTACGCTGATCATAGCGGGGGCCCCCTCTACCAATGAGCAGTTCTTC.

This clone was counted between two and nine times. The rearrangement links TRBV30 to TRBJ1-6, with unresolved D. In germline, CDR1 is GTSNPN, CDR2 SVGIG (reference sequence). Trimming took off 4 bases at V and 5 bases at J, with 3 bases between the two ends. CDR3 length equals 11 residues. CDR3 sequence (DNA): TGTGCCTGGACAGATAATTCACCCCTCCACTTT. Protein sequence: CAWTDNSPLHF.

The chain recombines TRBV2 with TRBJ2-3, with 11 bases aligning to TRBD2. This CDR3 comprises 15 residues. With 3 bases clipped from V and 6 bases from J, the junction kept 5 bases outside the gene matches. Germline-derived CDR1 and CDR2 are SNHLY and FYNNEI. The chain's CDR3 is CASSEVAGGLDTQYF. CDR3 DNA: TGTGCCAGCAGTGAGGTAGCGGGGGGGCTGGATACGCAGTATTTT.

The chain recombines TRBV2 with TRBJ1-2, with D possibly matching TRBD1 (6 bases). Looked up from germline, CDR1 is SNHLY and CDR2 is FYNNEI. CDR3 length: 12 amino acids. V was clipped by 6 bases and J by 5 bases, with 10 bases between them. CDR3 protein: CASRTGIYGYTF. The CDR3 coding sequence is TGTGCCAGCAGGACAGGCATTTATGGCTACACCTTC.

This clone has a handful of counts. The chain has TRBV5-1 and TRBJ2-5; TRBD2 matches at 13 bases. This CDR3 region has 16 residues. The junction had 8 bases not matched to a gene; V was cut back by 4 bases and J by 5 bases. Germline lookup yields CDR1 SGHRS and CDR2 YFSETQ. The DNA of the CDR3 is TGCGCCAGCAGCGGGTTTACTAGCGGGGGGGCTGAGACCCAGTACTTC. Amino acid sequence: CASSGFTSGGAETQYF.

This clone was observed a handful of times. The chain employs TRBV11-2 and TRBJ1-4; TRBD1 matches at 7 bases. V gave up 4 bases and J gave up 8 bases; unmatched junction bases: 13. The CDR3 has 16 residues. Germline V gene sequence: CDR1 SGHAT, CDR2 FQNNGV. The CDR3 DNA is TGTGCCAGCAGCTCGACAACAACAGGGGTTCGCGAAAAACTGTTTTTT. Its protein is CASSSTTTGVREKLFF.

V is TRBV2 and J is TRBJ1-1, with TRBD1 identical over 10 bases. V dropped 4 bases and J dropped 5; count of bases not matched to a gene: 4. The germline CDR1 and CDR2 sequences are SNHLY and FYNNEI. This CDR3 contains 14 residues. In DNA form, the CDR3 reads TGTGCCAGCAGTGGACAGGGGGCAGAAACTGAAGCTTTCTTT. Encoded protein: CASSGQGAETEAFF.

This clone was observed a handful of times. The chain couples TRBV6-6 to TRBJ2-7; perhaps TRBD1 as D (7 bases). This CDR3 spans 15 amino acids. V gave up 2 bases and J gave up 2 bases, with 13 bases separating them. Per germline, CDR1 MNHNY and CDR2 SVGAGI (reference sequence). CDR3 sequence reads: CASSYGGTVTYEQYF. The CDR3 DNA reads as TGTGCCAGCAGTTACGGCGGGACAGTTACCTACGAGCAGTACTTC.

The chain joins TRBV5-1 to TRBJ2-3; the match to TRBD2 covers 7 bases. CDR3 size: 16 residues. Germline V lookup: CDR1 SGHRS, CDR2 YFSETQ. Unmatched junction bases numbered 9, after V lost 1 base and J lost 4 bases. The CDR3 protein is CASSLTVLGGADTQYF. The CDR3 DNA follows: TGCGCCAGCAGCTTGACAGTATTGGGGGGGGCAGATACGCAGTATTTT.

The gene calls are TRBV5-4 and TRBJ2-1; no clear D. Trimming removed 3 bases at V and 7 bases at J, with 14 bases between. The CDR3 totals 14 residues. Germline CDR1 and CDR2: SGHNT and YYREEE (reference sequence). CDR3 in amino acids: CASSSGPEVNEQFF. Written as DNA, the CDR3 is TGTGCCAGCAGCTCCGGCCCTGAGGTAAATGAGCAGTTCTTC.